What follows are 10 T cell receptor beta chains derived from one specimen sequenced in a study of cytomegalovirus exposure and HLA in healthy donors. PCR employed 60 Vbeta and 13 Jbeta primers. Produced via immunoSEQ multiplex PCR; TCRdb's table is partial and in-frame only. Here the sample spans 30,000 to 40,000 clones, less than 85% being singletons. Sequencing used PBMCs. These receptors were collected from a woman in her twenties or thirties in good health and CMV-seropositive.

This clone was seen more than once but under ten times. The chain carries TRBV19 and TRBJ2-2; D is possibly TRBD2 (6 bases). V was cut by 1 base and J by 0 bases, with 12 bases left in between. The CDR3 has 17 residues. CDR1 is LNHDA and CDR2 is SQIVND in the germline V gene (reference sequence). CDR3 coding DNA: TGTGCCAGTAGTATAGGGAGGGTGAGCACGAACACCGGGGAGCTGTTTTTT. It translates to CASSIGRVSTNTGELFF.

This clone was seen only once. This chain joins TRBV30 and TRBJ1-5, with a weak D call TRBD1 (5 bases). Looked up from germline, CDR1 is GTSNPN and CDR2 is SVGIG (reference sequence). Trimming removed 1 base at V and 0 bases at J, with 7 bases between. The CDR3 consists of 14 residues. The CDR3: CAWSAGVSNQPQHF. The CDR3 coding sequence is TGTGCCTGGAGTGCGGGGGTTAGCAATCAGCCCCAGCATTTT.

This chain links TRBV27 with TRBJ1-1; D remains unclear. The ends were cut back, 6 bases at V and 1 base at J, with 15 bases in the middle. The CDR3 spans 15 residues. Germline CDR1 is MNHEY and CDR2 is SMNVEV (reference sequence). For the CDR3, the DNA is TGTGCCAGCAGATCTCCTCGGCAGGCGAACACTGAAGCTTTCTTT. This sequence encodes CASRSPRQANTEAFF.

The rearrangement links TRBV6-1 to TRBJ2-7, with D perhaps TRBD2 (7 bases). The V gene lost 1 base and the J gene lost 1 base, with 11 bases spanning the gap. CDR3 size: 15 residues. Germline V gene data show CDR1 as MNHNS and CDR2 as SASEGT. The CDR3 DNA is TGTGCCAGCAGTGAAGAGGAGGGGGGGTCCTACGAGCAGTACTTC. Its translation: CASSEEEGGSYEQYF.

The V and J genes are TRBV30 and TRBJ1-1; no clear D. The V gene's germline CDR1 is GTSNPN and CDR2 SVGIG (reference sequence). The CDR3 extends over 12 amino acids. The germline V and J ends were trimmed by 8 bases and 5 bases, with 15 bases remaining between them. The CDR3 region has the DNA TGTGCCGGCTCGACAAGGTGGACTGAAGCTTTCTTT. Protein sequence: CAGSTRWTEAFF. Looking up the rest from reference TRBV30 and TRBJ1-1 gives the full variable domain: SQTIHQWPATLVQPVGSPLSLECTVEGTSNPNLYWYRQAAGRGLQLLFYSVGIGQISSEVPQNLSASRPQDRQFILSSKKLLLSDSGFYLCAGSTRWTEAFFGQGTRLTVV.

The chain has TRBV11-2 and TRBJ1-2; tentatively, D is TRBD1 (5 bases). With 6 bases removed from V and 7 bases from J, the gap between germline ends came to 12 bases. The germline V gene encodes CDR1 SGHAT and CDR2 FQNNGV. The CDR3 runs 12 residues. CDR3 region: CASRSGTSGYTF. DNA for the CDR3: TGTGCCAGCAGATCCGGGACTAGTGGCTACACCTTC.

The CDR3 DNA reads as TGTGCCAGCAGCTCTTTAGGGGTTGCGAACACTGAAGCTTTCTTT. Its protein product is CASSSLGVANTEAFF. The chain combines TRBV11-2 with TRBJ1-1; perhaps TRBD1 as D (5 bases). Trimming removed 4 bases from V and 1 base from J, with 13 bases in between. The CDR3 covers 15 residues. Germline V gives CDR1 SGHAT, CDR2 FQNNGV.

This clone has only one observation. The CDR3 sequence is CASSPLAGGSGANVLTF. The DNA of the CDR3 is TGTGCCAGCAGTCCACTAGCGGGAGGTTCCGGGGCCAACGTCCTGACTTTC. The chain uses TRBV25-1 and TRBJ2-6; 12 nucleotides agree with TRBD2. This CDR3 is 17 amino acids long. The V gene end was trimmed by 5 bases and the J gene end by 4 bases; junction bases not matched to a gene: 6. Germline V gene data show CDR1 as MGHDK and CDR2 as SYGVNS.

This chain connects TRBV11-2 to TRBJ1-2; possible D gene TRBD1, 5 bases. This CDR3 spans 13 amino acids. Between the trimmed V and J ends, which lost 7 bases and 6 bases, there was a span of 15 bases. Germline CDR1 SGHAT, CDR2 FQNNGV. This CDR3 reads CASTIGAGHGYTF. The CDR3 DNA reads as TGTGCCAGCACCATAGGGGCAGGGCATGGCTACACCTTC.

V and J are TRBV5-4 and TRBJ2-7, with D possibly being TRBD2 (6 bases). Trimming stripped 0 bases from V and 4 bases from J, with 11 bases between. The CDR3 covers 14 residues. CDR1 is SGHNT and CDR2 is YYREEE in the germline V gene (reference sequence). The CDR3 here is CASSLGLGLYEQYF. In nucleotides, the CDR3 is TGTGCCAGCAGCTTGGGACTAGGCCTTTACGAGCAGTACTTC.